The T cell receptor beta chain under discussion was sequenced for a study of T cell responses to AZD1222 COVID-19 vaccine. Profiling relied on immunoSEQ multiplex PCR, and the TCRdb table lists in-frame clones only, not all of them. The sample lists about 130,000 clones; roughly 90% were seen once. Germline assignment: CDR1 SGHRS and CDR2 YFSETQ. Losses at the gene ends were 0 bases for V and 7 bases for J; bases not matched to a gene: 6. This CDR3 has 16 amino acids. This sequence originates from an adult in good health. V gene TRBV5-1 combines with J gene TRBJ2-1; 11 positions agree with TRBD2. Sequencing used peripheral blood, obtained on day 0 of AZD1222 vaccination. This CDR3 reads CASSLVASGGYNEQFF. CDR3 sequence (DNA): TGCGCCAGCAGCTTGGTAGCTAGCGGGGGGTATAATGAGCAGTTCTTC. Using reference TRBV5-1 and TRBJ2-1 for the parts outside the CDR3, the full variable domain is KAGVTQTPRYLIKTRGQQVTLSCSPISGHRSVSWYQQTPGQGLQFLFEYFSETQRNKGNFPGRFSGRQFSNSRSEMNVSTLELGDSALYLCASSLVASGGYNEQFFGPGTRLTVL.